This T cell receptor beta chain derives from a study of shared clonotypes between healthy human individuals. General study findings and limits: Blood was the only sampled material, and tissue repertoires likely differ.

V gave up 8 bases and J gave up 6 bases; unmatched junction bases: 9. This CDR3 contains 14 residues. Looked up from germline, CDR1 is GTSNPN and CDR2 is SVGIG (reference sequence). Worth noting for this clone: The antigen remains unidentified.

All participating donors were Caucasian adults from Nashville, Tennessee. When replicate PCRs were run on sorted subsets, they used approximately 0.2 ug DNA, tens of thousands of T cell genomes. Assay used: immunoSEQ multiplex PCR; TCRdb lists only in-frame clones, some missing. This table has a few million clones, approximately 96% appearing once. The V and J genes are TRBV30 and TRBJ2-2; 10 nucleotides match TRBD1. Specimen: naive CD4+ T cells sorted from blood. Subset of the sample: CD45RA+ positively selected. The clonotype originates from a man aged 18 to 30 in good health. The CDR3 spells CAITGQGNSGELFF. The CDR3 DNA is TGTGCCATTACGGGACAGGGGAATTCCGGGGAGCTGTTTTTT.